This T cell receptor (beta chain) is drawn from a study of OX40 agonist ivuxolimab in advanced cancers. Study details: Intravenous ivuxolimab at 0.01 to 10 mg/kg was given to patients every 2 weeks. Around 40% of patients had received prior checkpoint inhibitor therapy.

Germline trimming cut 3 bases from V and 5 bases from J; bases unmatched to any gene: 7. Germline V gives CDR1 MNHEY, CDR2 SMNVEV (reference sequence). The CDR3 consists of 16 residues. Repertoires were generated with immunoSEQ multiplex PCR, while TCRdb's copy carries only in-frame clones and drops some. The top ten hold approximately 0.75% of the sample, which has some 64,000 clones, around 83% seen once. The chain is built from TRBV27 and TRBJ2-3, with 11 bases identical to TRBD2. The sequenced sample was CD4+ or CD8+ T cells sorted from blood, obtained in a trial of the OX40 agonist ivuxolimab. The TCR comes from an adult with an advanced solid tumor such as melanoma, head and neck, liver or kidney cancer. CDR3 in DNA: TGTGCCAGCAGTTTCCTAGCGGGGGGCGGGGGAGATACGCAGTATTTT. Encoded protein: CASSFLAGGGGDTQYF.